This passage covers 28 T cell receptor beta chains from one sample sequenced in a study of T cells in Graves' hyperthyroidism and ophthalmopathy. Using RNA transcripts as the source, TCR beta CDR3 regions were amplified. Researchers ran a first-round RT-PCR on the TCR CDR3 using the HTBI primer set. TCRdb re-analysed the multiplex PCR reads in MiXCR, keeping a single row per CDR3 protein. The sample includes approximately 590,000 distinct CDR3 sequences, roughly 14% of them seen just once. Sequenced material: blood. These receptor sequences come from a woman aged 25 to 39 with Graves' hyperthyroidism.

The chain joins TRBV6-2 or TRBV6-3 to TRBJ2-7; 10 bases map to TRBD1. V lost 7 bases to trimming and J lost 5 bases; unmatched junction nucleotides: 14. This CDR3 region has 16 residues. CDR1 and CDR2 (germline): MNHEY, SVGEGT. The CDR3 bases are TGTGCCAGCACCCGAGGACCGGGACAGGGGTCCCACGAGCAGTACTTC. It is translated as CASTRGPGQGSHEQYF.

This clonotype was recorded many times. The chain uses TRBV28 and TRBJ1-2, with TRBD1 as a possible D gene (6 bases). V gave up 1 base and J gave up 2 bases, with 11 bases separating them. This CDR3 contains 15 residues. Germline V gives CDR1 MDHEN, CDR2 SYDVKM. Here the CDR3 DNA reads TGTGCCAGCAGTTTATTCTCACAGGGAAACTATGGCTACACCTTC. Protein product: CASSLFSQGNYGYTF.

V gene TRBV6-5 combines with J gene TRBJ2-7; the match to TRBD1 covers 9 bases. The length of the CDR3 is 16 residues. Trimming at V came to 0 bases and at J to 4 bases, leaving 7 bases not matched to a gene. Germline CDR1 is MNHEY and CDR2 is SVGAGI. The CDR3 here is CASSYSSPGQGYEQYF. The CDR3 DNA follows: TGTGCCAGCAGTTACTCTTCACCGGGACAGGGTTACGAGCAGTACTTC.

This clonotype was detected many times. The genes are TRBV12-3 or TRBV12-4 and TRBJ2-1; D is undetermined. The length of the CDR3 is 13 residues. V was pared by 3 bases and J by 6 bases, with 9 bases between. In DNA form, the CDR3 reads TGTGCCAGCAGTTTTCAGGCTAGCAATGAGCAGTTCTTC. Amino acids: CASSFQASNEQFF.

Ten or more counts support this clonotype. The gene calls are TRBV20-1 and TRBJ2-1; 10 nucleotides line up with TRBD1. The V segment lost 7 bases and the J segment 5 bases; nucleotides outside the gene matches: 11. The CDR3 is 15 residues long. Germline CDR1 DFQATT, CDR2 SNEGSKA (reference sequence). The CDR3 region has the DNA TGCAGTGGGACAATTGGACAGGGGGATGACAATGAGCAGTTCTTC. It is translated as CSGTIGQGDDNEQFF.

In this sample, this clonotype turned up a few times. CDR3 nucleotide sequence: TGTGCCAGCAGTGAAGTTAGAGGACCCACCGGGGAGCTGTTTTTT. Amino acid sequence: CASSEVRGPTGELFF. The J gene is TRBJ2-2, the V gene TRBV6-1; no reliable D call. This CDR3 has 15 residues. V lost 1 base and J 4 bases, leaving 10 bases between the germline ends. CDR1 and CDR2 from the germline V gene are MNHNS and SASEGT.

This clonotype was counted ten times or more. The genes are TRBV7-9 and TRBJ2-4; tentatively, D is TRBD1 (6 bases). The CDR3 consists of 15 residues. The germline CDR1 and CDR2 sequences are SEHNR and FQNEAQ (reference sequence). V dropped 5 bases and J dropped 9 bases, with 20 bases sitting between them. The CDR3 DNA reads TGTGCCAGCAGCCAAGTCCAGGGGCGTAGGTGCATTCAGTACTTC. Protein: CASSQVQGRRCIQYF.

Ten or more counts support this clonotype. V and J are TRBV27 and TRBJ2-3; the match to TRBD2 covers 8 bases. J gave up 2 bases and V 3 bases, and 4 bases lay outside the gene matches. The CDR3 has 15 amino acids. CDR1 is MNHEY, CDR2 SMNVEV, per germline (reference sequence). In nucleotides, the CDR3 is TGTGCCAGCAGTTTGGTGCGGGAGGCCACAGATACGCAGTATTTT. This sequence encodes CASSLVREATDTQYF.

This clonotype was seen a few times. The V gene is TRBV4-1, the J gene TRBJ2-3; D might be TRBD2 (5 bases). The V gene's germline CDR1 is MGHRA and CDR2 YSYEKL. V lost 0 bases and J 4 bases, leaving 14 bases between the germline ends. The CDR3 contains 16 residues. The CDR3, as DNA: TGCGCCAGCAGCCAAGAATTCCGAGGGCGACCAGATACGCAGTATTTT. This encodes CASSQEFRGRPDTQYF.

The chain links TRBV6-2 or TRBV6-3 to TRBJ2-2; D assignment may be TRBD1 or TRBD2 (5 bases each). Germline assignment: CDR1 MNHEY and CDR2 SVGEGT. CDR3 size: 17 residues. The germline V and J ends were trimmed by 2 bases and 0 bases, with 13 bases remaining between them. CDR3 sequence (DNA): TGTGCCAGCAGTTACCCCGGGACCGAGGCGAACACCGGGGAGCTGTTTTTT. This sequence encodes CASSYPGTEANTGELFF.

The CDR3 region is CASSPSSRPSTDTQYF. Here the CDR3 DNA reads TGTGCCAGCTCACCATCGTCGCGACCTAGCACAGATACGCAGTATTTT. This sequence joins TRBV18 and TRBJ2-3; unclear D gene. This CDR3 comprises 16 residues. V was clipped by 2 bases and J by 0 bases, with 12 bases between them. Germline V gives CDR1 KGHSH, CDR2 LQKENI.

This sequence joins TRBV6-1 and TRBJ2-5; D may be TRBD1 or TRBD2 (5 bases each). This CDR3 is built from 12 residues. CDR1 is MNHNS and CDR2 is SASEGT in the germline V gene. The germline V and J ends were trimmed by 10 bases and 2 bases, with 11 bases remaining between them. The CDR3 loop reads CATWGTQETQYF. The DNA for the CDR3 is TGTGCCACTTGGGGGACGCAAGAGACCCAGTACTTC.

J is TRBJ2-1 and V is TRBV6-1; perhaps TRBD1 as D (6 bases). Trimming left V 0 bases short and J 0 bases short, with 12 bases between. The CDR3 loop spans 17 amino acids. CDR1 is MNHNS and CDR2 is SASEGT in the germline V gene. CDR3 amino acids: CASSEAPGQSSYNEQFF. The DNA of the CDR3 is TGTGCCAGCAGTGAAGCCCCTGGACAGAGCTCCTACAATGAGCAGTTCTTC.

Written as DNA, the CDR3 is TGTGCCAGCAGCCAGCTTCTCCGGGACAGAGGATTGAATGAGCAGTTCTTC. Translated, it gives CASSQLLRDRGLNEQFF. The V call is TRBV3-1, the J call TRBJ2-1; TRBD1 agrees at 7 bases. This CDR3 comprises 17 residues. Looked up from germline, CDR1 is LGHDT and CDR2 is YNNKEL (reference sequence). J was trimmed by 7 bases and V by 3 bases; bases with no gene match: 15.

This clonotype was counted a few times. This chain uses TRBV20-1 with TRBJ2-3; 7 nucleotides match TRBD2. Trimming took 5 bases from V and 4 from J; bases not matched to a gene: 15. CDR1 is DFQATT and CDR2 is SNEGSKA in the germline V gene (reference sequence). The CDR3 extends over 16 amino acids. CDR3 protein: CSAVASGPDGPDTQYF. For the CDR3, the DNA is TGCAGTGCTGTCGCTAGCGGACCGGACGGTCCAGATACGCAGTATTTT.

The table lists this clonotype with many counts. J is TRBJ2-1 and V is TRBV28; tentatively, D is TRBD2 (7 bases). CDR1 is MDHEN and CDR2 is SYDVKM in the germline V gene. This CDR3 spans 14 amino acids. The V and J ends lost 6 bases and 7 bases respectively, with 16 bases between them. Here the CDR3 reads CASSVQGGGNEQFF. CDR3 DNA: TGTGCCAGCAGCGTACAAGGGGGGGGAAATGAGCAGTTCTTC.

This clonotype was seen at least ten times. This sequence joins TRBV2 and TRBJ2-5; D unclear. Germline values: CDR1 SNHLY, CDR2 FYNNEI. Trimming took 2 bases from V and 2 from J, leaving 9 bases between them. The CDR3 is 14 amino acids. The CDR3 region has the DNA TGTGCCAGCAGTGAAAACAGTCAGCAAGAGACCCAGTACTTC. It translates to CASSENSQQETQYF.

This clonotype has a handful of counts. The gene calls are TRBV12-3 or TRBV12-4 and TRBJ2-1, with D tentatively TRBD1 or TRBD2 (5 bases each). V was trimmed by 5 bases and J by 6 bases, leaving 29 bases between them. CDR3 size: 19 residues. CDR3 protein: CASSPHPAGPGRRVNEQFF. CDR3 DNA sequence: TGTGCCAGCAGTCCCCACCCGGCAGGGCCGGGACGGAGAGTCAATGAGCAGTTCTTC.

The chain has TRBV6-5 and TRBJ2-5; 12 nucleotides align to TRBD2. The CDR3 length is 16 residues. CDR1 is MNHEY and CDR2 is SVGAGI in the germline V gene. Trimming cost V 3 bases and J 8 bases; bases outside gene matches: 10. The CDR3 spells CASSYGLAGGPETQYF. The CDR3 DNA is TGTGCCAGCAGTTATGGGCTAGCGGGAGGGCCCGAAACCCAGTACTTC.

This clonotype was seen many times. V and J are TRBV12-3 or TRBV12-4 and TRBJ1-1; TRBD1 aligns across 7 bases. V lost 7 bases, J lost 7 bases, and 3 bases stayed unmatched. The CDR3 consists of 11 residues. The CDR3 here is CASTGTVEAFF. CDR3 nucleotide sequence: TGTGCCAGCACCGGGACAGTTGAAGCTTTCTTT.

In its sample, this clonotype was seen many times. The chain has TRBV5-1 and TRBJ2-7; 8 bases align to TRBD1. This CDR3 region has 14 residues. CDR1 is SGHRS, CDR2 YFSETQ, per germline. The trim removed 4 bases at V and 4 bases at J, leaving 7 bases unmatched. The CDR3 is CASSPRTGQYEQYF. As DNA, the CDR3 is TGCGCCAGCAGCCCCAGGACAGGGCAATACGAGCAGTACTTC.

This clonotype was recorded at least ten times. This rearrangement joins TRBV12-3 or TRBV12-4 to TRBJ1-1, with D perhaps TRBD1 (5 bases). Trimming removed 4 bases from V and 4 bases from J, with 19 bases in between. This CDR3 is 16 amino acids long. The CDR3 DNA reads as TGTGCCAGCAGTTGGGACTGGACCGGTAGAGTCACTGAAGCTTTCTTT. Residues: CASSWDWTGRVTEAFF.

The chain uses TRBV15 and TRBJ1-5, with TRBD1 matching over 10 bases. The germline V gene encodes CDR1 LNHNV and CDR2 YYDKDF (reference sequence). The ends lost 6 bases at V and 6 bases at J; junction bases unmatched: 8. This CDR3 has 15 residues. CDR3 amino acids: CATSVTGGNFQPQHF. In DNA form, the CDR3 reads TGTGCCACCAGTGTGACAGGGGGCAATTTTCAGCCCCAGCATTTT. Using reference TRBV15 and TRBJ1-5 for the parts outside the CDR3, the full variable domain is DAMVIQNPRYQVTQFGKPVTLSCSQTLNHNVMYWYQQKSSQAPKLLFHYYDKDFNNEADTPDNFQSRRPNTSFCFLDIRSPGLGDTAMYLCATSVTGGNFQPQHFGDGTRLSIL.

This clonotype was recorded many times. The chain recombines TRBV12-3 or TRBV12-4 with TRBJ1-6; TRBD1 matches at 7 bases. V lost 6 bases to trimming and J lost 5 bases; unmatched junction nucleotides: 10. The CDR3 runs 16 residues. The CDR3 region has the DNA TGTGCCAGCAGCGGGAGCGGGGACAGAGATAATTCACCCCTCCACTTT. Its protein product is CASSGSGDRDNSPLHF.

This clonotype showed up just a few times. The genes are TRBV6-1 and TRBJ2-1, with unresolved D. The germline gives CDR1 MNHNS, CDR2 SASEGT. Trimming removed 2 bases from V and 0 bases from J, with 8 bases in between. This CDR3 region has 15 residues. The CDR3 DNA is TGTGCCAGCAGTGAAATCGCTAGCTCCTACAATGAGCAGTTCTTC. It specifies CASSEIASSYNEQFF.

The chain combines TRBV4-1 with TRBJ2-3, with D perhaps given as TRBD1 or TRBD2 (5 bases each). Germline-derived CDR1 and CDR2 are MGHRA and YSYEKL. V lost 0 bases and J lost 2, with 9 bases in between. The CDR3 loop spans 15 amino acids. The CDR3 DNA sequence: TGCGCCAGCAGCCAAGATCGAGGGGCCACAGATACGCAGTATTTT. It encodes CASSQDRGATDTQYF.

In this sample, this clonotype turned up many times. This chain links TRBV12-3 or TRBV12-4 with TRBJ2-2; perhaps D is TRBD1 or TRBD2 (5 bases each). The CDR3 length is 15 residues. Trimming took 6 bases from V and 1 from J, leaving 12 bases between them. This CDR3 is CASRPRDGNTGELFF. In DNA, the CDR3 is TGTGCCAGCAGACCCCGGGACGGGAACACCGGGGAGCTGTTTTTT.

At least ten counts were recorded for this clonotype. This rearrangement joins TRBV7-2 to TRBJ2-3; TRBD1 aligns across 9 bases. In germline, CDR1 is SGHTA, CDR2 FQGNSA. V shed 5 bases and J 5 bases; nucleotides not matched to a gene: 11. The CDR3 spans 16 residues. CDR3 sequence reads: CASSGPSGTGIDTQYF. CDR3 in DNA: TGTGCCAGCAGCGGACCATCCGGGACAGGGATAGATACGCAGTATTTT.